Shown below are 26 T cell receptor beta chains from a single sample sequenced in a study of STAT5B mutations in CD4+ large granular lymphocyte leukemia. Sequenced by immunoSEQ multiplex PCR; TCRdb stores in-frame clones only, minus some. The sample has about 32,000 clones; 70% to 90% are singletons. The sequencing sample was made of CD4+ T cells from blood buffy coats. These receptors were obtained from a human donor in good health.

The V call is TRBV2, the J call TRBJ2-1, with D perhaps given as TRBD1 or TRBD2 (6 bases each). V lost 8 bases to trimming and J lost 6 bases, with 8 bases between them. This CDR3 contains 11 residues. From germline, CDR1 is SNHLY and CDR2 FYNNEI. CDR3 residues: CASGGRNEQFF. CDR3 DNA: TGTGCCAGCGGGGGGCGCAATGAGCAGTTCTTC.

The chain is built from TRBV5-6 and TRBJ1-1, with TRBD1 matching over 9 bases. The trim removed 6 bases at V and 1 base at J, leaving 7 bases unmatched. The CDR3 is 15 amino acids. From germline, CDR1 is SGHDT and CDR2 YYEEEE. In DNA form, the CDR3 reads TGTGCCAGCAACGTCTGGGACAGGGAGAACACTGAAGCTTTCTTT. Protein product: CASNVWDRENTEAFF.

The chain recombines TRBV11-1 with TRBJ2-7, with a tentative D call TRBD1 (6 bases). The V gene's germline CDR1 is SGHAT and CDR2 FQDESV (reference sequence). Trimming removed 5 bases from V and 2 bases from J, with 7 bases in between. The CDR3 covers 12 residues. In nucleotides, the CDR3 is TGTGCCAGCAGCCGGACAGCCTACGAGCAGTACTTC. Translated, it gives CASSRTAYEQYF.

The V call is TRBV29-1, the J call TRBJ2-7; no clear D. The germline V and J ends were trimmed by 2 bases and 5 bases, with 16 bases remaining between them. Germline CDR1 is SQVTM and CDR2 is ANQGSEA. This CDR3 is 14 amino acids long. The CDR3 bases are TGCAGCGTTGAAAGTGCCAGCCATGCGGACGAGCAGTACTTC. Amino acid sequence: CSVESASHADEQYF.

The rearrangement links TRBV5-4 to TRBJ2-1; possibly TRBD2 for D (5 bases). Per germline, CDR1 SGHNT and CDR2 YYREEE (reference sequence). The CDR3 length is 13 residues. V gave up 7 bases and J gave up 4 bases, with 12 bases separating them. CDR3 sequence: CASQTTTYNEQFF. CDR3 sequence (DNA): TGTGCCAGCCAGACTACTACGTACAATGAGCAGTTCTTC.

The V gene is TRBV5-1, the J gene TRBJ2-2; D is unresolved. The germline V and J ends were trimmed by 2 bases and 4 bases, with 9 bases remaining between them. Germline V gene data show CDR1 as SGHRS and CDR2 as YFSETQ. The CDR3 covers 14 residues. The CDR3 sequence is CASSFVELTGELFF. The CDR3 nucleotides are TGCGCCAGCAGCTTCGTGGAACTCACCGGGGAGCTGTTTTTT.

The chain's CDR3 is CASSETQGGSGNTIYF. CDR3 nucleotides: TGTGCCAGCAGCGAGACGCAAGGTGGCTCTGGAAACACCATATATTTT. This chain joins TRBV9 and TRBJ1-3; D is undetermined. V lost 3 bases to trimming and J lost 0 bases, with 13 bases between them. CDR3 length equals 16 residues. Germline CDR1 is SGDLS and CDR2 is YYNGEE. The full variable domain, with the rest looked up from reference TRBV9 and TRBJ1-3, is DSGVTQTPKHLITATGQRVTLRCSPRSGDLSVYWYQQSLDQGLQFLIQYYNGEERAKGNILERFSAQQFPDLHSELNLSSLELGDSALYFCASSETQGGSGNTIYFGEGSWLTVV.

CDR3 protein: CASSQELTGPPTDTQYF. The DNA for the CDR3 is TGTGCCAGCAGCCAAGAGTTGACGGGACCCCCTACAGATACGCAGTATTTT. The V gene is TRBV4-2, the J gene TRBJ2-3; tentatively, D is TRBD1 or TRBD2 (5 bases each). The CDR3 has 17 amino acids. Trimming left V 0 bases short and J 3 bases short, with 16 bases between. Germline CDR1 LGHNA, CDR2 YNFKEQ.

The V call is TRBV29-1, the J call TRBJ2-7; no firm D call. From germline, CDR1 is SQVTM and CDR2 ANQGSEA. V gave up 4 bases and J gave up 8 bases, with 12 bases separating them. The CDR3 is made up of 11 amino acids. DNA of the CDR3: TGCAGCGTTGGAGGCAGCCAACAGCAGTACTTC. This sequence encodes CSVGGSQQQYF.

The chain links TRBV5-1 to TRBJ2-2; no definite D call. Germline assignment: CDR1 SGHRS and CDR2 YFSETQ. Trimming pared 2 bases from V and 3 bases from J, leaving 5 bases between. The CDR3 is 13 residues long. This chain's CDR3 is CASSFGDTGELFF. As DNA, the CDR3 is TGCGCCAGCAGCTTTGGAGACACCGGGGAGCTGTTTTTT.

This chain joins TRBV6-1 and TRBJ2-1; 10 bases line up with TRBD2. Unmatched junction bases numbered 10, after V lost 1 base and J lost 4 bases. Germline CDR1 MNHNS, CDR2 SASEGT. The CDR3 is 18 amino acids. In nucleotides, the CDR3 is TGTGCCAGCAGTGAAGTTGGGCGACTAGCGGGTTCTTACAATGAGCAGTTCTTC. This codes for CASSEVGRLAGSYNEQFF.

In nucleotides, the CDR3 is TGTGCCAGCAGCCGCGATAATCAGCCCCAGCATTTT. Its protein product is CASSRDNQPQHF. The chain couples TRBV7-2 to TRBJ1-5; D is uncertain. Trimming cost V 5 bases and J 4 bases, with 6 bases left between them. Germline lookup yields CDR1 SGHTA and CDR2 FQGNSA. The CDR3 spans 12 residues.

This clone has only a few counts. The chain combines TRBV18 with TRBJ2-5; D call uncertain. The CDR3 totals 14 residues. Trimming took 3 bases from V and 5 from J, leaving 13 bases between them. CDR1 is KGHSH, CDR2 LQKENI, per germline. The CDR3 DNA sequence: TGTGCCAGCTCACCGGCCGGGCTGGAGGAGACCCAGTACTTC. It yields the protein CASSPAGLEETQYF.

The gene calls are TRBV19 and TRBJ2-7; D gene uncertain. Germline V lookup: CDR1 LNHDA, CDR2 SQIVND (reference sequence). This CDR3 region has 12 residues. Deletions cut 5 bases from V and 5 bases from J, with 10 bases between. CDR3 bases: TGTGCCAGTAGTTCCCTGGACGACGAGCAGTACTTC. This encodes CASSSLDDEQYF.

J is TRBJ1-2 and V is TRBV6-5, with D unclear. The V and J ends lost 7 bases and 0 bases respectively, with 6 bases between them. Germline CDR1 MNHEY, CDR2 SVGAGI. The CDR3 length is 12 residues. The CDR3 sequence is CASKGTNYGYTF. CDR3 sequence (DNA): TGTGCCAGCAAAGGAACTAACTATGGCTACACCTTC.

The V gene is TRBV28, the J gene TRBJ1-2, with a tentative D call TRBD1 (5 bases). The V end was cut by 1 base, the J end by 4 bases, with 13 bases between. The CDR3 is made up of 15 amino acids. Germline CDR1 is MDHEN and CDR2 is SYDVKM. CDR3 region: CASSLSGGKGYGYTF. In nucleotides, the CDR3 is TGTGCCAGCAGTTTATCTGGGGGGAAAGGCTATGGCTACACCTTC.

V and J are TRBV4-2 and TRBJ2-1; 10 bases line up with TRBD2. Germline CDR1 and CDR2: LGHNA and YNFKEQ. Unmatched junction bases numbered 7, after V lost 4 bases and J lost 7 bases. The CDR3 is made up of 15 amino acids. CDR3 bases: TGTGCCAGCAGCCTCCGAGCGGGAGGGCAAAATGAGCAGTTCTTC. This codes for CASSLRAGGQNEQFF.

This chain uses TRBV13 with TRBJ1-4, with a tentative D call TRBD1 (5 bases). Per germline, CDR1 PRHDT and CDR2 FYEKMQ (reference sequence). This CDR3 has 15 amino acids. Trimming took 2 bases from V and 7 from J, leaving 14 bases between them. The CDR3 DNA follows: TGTGCCAGCAGCTTAAGGTGGCAGGGTGGTGAAAAACTGTTTTTT. Translating gives CASSLRWQGGEKLFF.

The V gene is TRBV6-1, the J gene TRBJ1-1; D may be TRBD1 (5 bases). The V gene lost 5 bases and the J gene lost 4 bases, with 14 bases spanning the gap. Germline-derived CDR1 and CDR2 are MNHNS and SASEGT. The CDR3 is 14 amino acids. CDR3 sequence: CASSHPGRVTEAFF. DNA of the CDR3: TGTGCCAGCAGTCACCCGGGCAGGGTCACTGAAGCTTTCTTT.

Only one count was recorded for this clone. This sequence joins TRBV28 and TRBJ2-7, with D tentatively TRBD2 (5 bases). V dropped 4 bases and J dropped 1 base, with 17 bases sitting between them. CDR1 is MDHEN, CDR2 SYDVKM, per germline. This CDR3 has 16 amino acids. The CDR3, as DNA: TGTGCCAGCAGTTCCCCCTCGGGAAAGCTATCCTACGAGCAGTACTTC. As protein: CASSSPSGKLSYEQYF.

CDR3 in amino acids: CASPPAVGNTEAFF. The CDR3 nucleotides are TGTGCCAGTCCTCCCGCGGTCGGGAACACTGAAGCTTTCTTT. The chain links TRBV19 to TRBJ1-1; D unresolved. Germline assignment: CDR1 LNHDA and CDR2 SQIVND (reference sequence). Trimming removed 8 bases from V and 1 base from J, with 14 bases in between. This CDR3 spans 14 amino acids.

As to this clone: The CDR3 end shows no conserved phenylalanine or tryptophan, and so a read error is likely. The limits of the CDR3 on the DNA are not certain, so only TCRdb's listed CDR3 is given. The chain joins TRBV13 to TRBJ1-2. A total of 13 residues make up the CDR3, ends included. The germline CDR1 and CDR2 sequences are PRHDT and FYEKMQ (reference sequence). The CDR3 loop reads CASSEGYRTNVSL.

The gene calls are TRBV13 and TRBJ1-1; TRBD1 matches at 8 bases. The CDR3 is made up of 15 amino acids. After removal of 7 bases from V and 2 bases from J, the junction contained 9 bases not matched to a gene. The germline CDR1 and CDR2 sequences are PRHDT and FYEKMQ (reference sequence). CDR3 sequence reads: CASTTGGHNNTEAFF. The CDR3 region has the DNA TGTGCCAGCACCACAGGGGGTCATAATAACACTGAAGCTTTCTTT.

The J gene is TRBJ2-1, the V gene TRBV10-1; 12 bases fit TRBD1. J gave up 5 bases and V 4 bases, and 3 bases lay outside the gene matches. CDR3 length: 15 amino acids. CDR1 is WNHNN, CDR2 SYGVQD, per germline (reference sequence). In nucleotides, the CDR3 is TGCGCCAGCAGTGCGGGACAGGGGGCGAACAATGAGCAGTTCTTC. It codes for CASSAGQGANNEQFF.

The chain recombines TRBV19 with TRBJ2-5; D gene ambiguous. Trimming left V 3 bases short and J 5 bases short, with 13 bases between. Germline CDR1 and CDR2: LNHDA and SQIVND (reference sequence). This CDR3 is built from 14 residues. The CDR3 DNA reads TGTGCCAGTAGTATCACCGTAAACTCGGAGACCCAGTACTTC. Residues: CASSITVNSETQYF.

This clone was found once. J is TRBJ1-1 and V is TRBV29-1; no clear D. The CDR3 is made up of 8 amino acids. Germline V CDR1 and CDR2: SQVTM, ANQGSEA. Trimming stripped 3 bases from V and 10 bases from J, with 3 bases between. Written as DNA, the CDR3 is TGCAGCGTTGACGGAGCTTTCTTT. The encoded protein is CSVDGAFF.